This record covers a single T cell receptor (beta chain). Germline loops: CDR1 DFQATT, CDR2 SNEGSKA (reference sequence). This CDR3 is built from 14 residues. V dropped 5 bases and J dropped 3; count of bases not matched to a gene: 7. The data originate from a study of blood T cells in healthy people across ages. Through a sample-barcoded 5' primer and a J-beta primer mix, a second PCR was run for roughly 7 to 11 cycles. TCRdb reprocessed the 5' RACE reads with MiXCR, giving one entry per CDR3 protein. Of approximately 800,000 distinct CDR3 sequences listed, roughly 53% are singletons. This receptor was taken from a man of 80 years or more in good health. V usage is TRBV20-1 and J usage is TRBJ2-7; TRBD2 aligns across 10 bases. The sample was blood. For the CDR3, the DNA is TGCAGTGCTGCCCGTAGCGGGAGGAGCTACGAGCAGTACTTC. Translation gives CSAARSGRSYEQYF.